This T cell receptor beta chain was documented in a study of human T cells and chemical hapten exposure. The study, taken as a whole, reports: In the PT1 data, expanded TCR counts showed a positive correlation with patch test score.

Specified time point: pre-sensitization, week 0. The treatment was: therapeutic diphenylcyclopropenone sensitization with weekly scalp DPC. For the library, individual cDNA molecules each received unique molecular identifiers. Each CDR3 protein is one row after TCRdb ran MiXCR on the RACE reads. The sample consists of 95,000 to 150,000 distinct CDR3 sequences, approximately 13% of them appearing once. This clonotype showed up just a few times. Its antigen remains unknown. This CDR3 region has 16 residues. Per the germline V gene, CDR1 is SGHTA and CDR2 is FQGNSA. Trimming removed 5 bases from V and 3 bases from J; junction bases left unmatched: 5.

The V and J genes are TRBV7-2 and TRBJ2-3; 13 bases map to TRBD2. The receptor was derived from a woman younger than 30 with alopecia areata. Some clones in this sample may be carry-over from other donors' samples. The input for sequencing was whole blood, taken in connection with sensitization to the hapten diphenylcyclopropenone (DPC). The CDR3 bases are TGTGCCAGCAGCCGACTAGCGGGGGGTTGGACAGATACGCAGTATTTT. Its protein is CASSRLAGGWTDTQYF.